These 31 T cell receptor beta chains came from one sample sequenced in a study of beta chain features in type 1 diabetes. What was sequenced were expressed TCRB transcripts, since all of the isolated RNA had been reverse transcribed. Clones were sequenced by immunoSEQ multiplex PCR, and TCRdb holds only the in-frame ones, with some missing. The data contain over 700,000 clones, 15% to 20% of them singletons. The sequenced sample consisted of naive CD4+ T cells from blood. The receptors were sampled from a woman aged 18-30 years in good health.

Only a few counts were recorded for this clone. V is TRBV28 and J is TRBJ1-1, with D possibly matching TRBD1 (5 bases). The CDR3 spans 14 residues. Trimming took 6 bases from V and 1 from J, leaving 12 bases between them. Germline CDR1 is MDHEN and CDR2 is SYDVKM. The CDR3 DNA reads TGTGCCAGCAGCCTGACAGTACCGAACACTGAAGCTTTCTTT. This sequence encodes CASSLTVPNTEAFF. Full variable domain (rest looked up from reference TRBV28 and TRBJ1-1): DVKVTQSSRYLVKRTGEKVFLECVQDMDHENMFWYRQDPGLGLRLIYFSYDVKMKEKGDIPEGYSVSREKKERFSLILESASTNQTSMYLCASSLTVPNTEAFFGQGTRLTVV.

This sequence joins TRBV7-2 and TRBJ2-1, with 8 bases aligning to TRBD2. Trimming cost V 5 bases and J 3 bases; bases outside gene matches: 9. Germline lookup yields CDR1 SGHTA and CDR2 FQGNSA. The CDR3 is 16 amino acids. DNA of the CDR3: TGTGCCAGCAGCCGGACGCGCAGCGGGAGCTACAATGAGCAGTTCTTC. Translated, it gives CASSRTRSGSYNEQFF.

The V and J genes are TRBV5-8 and TRBJ1-2; D gene uncertain. This CDR3 is 17 amino acids long. V lost 4 bases to trimming and J lost 0 bases, with 19 bases between them. Germline loops: CDR1 SGHTS, CDR2 YDEGEE. CDR3 nucleotides: TGTGCCAGCAGCCTCCCCTCACACACAGATCCTAACTATGGCTACACCTTC. Translated: CASSLPSHTDPNYGYTF.

The chain combines TRBV28 with TRBJ2-7, with D possibly called TRBD1 or TRBD2 (5 bases each). Germline CDR1 and CDR2: MDHEN and SYDVKM. The CDR3 totals 13 residues. Trimming shortened V by 8 bases and J by 0 bases, and 11 bases separated the two germline ends. CDR3: CASVGAGSYEQYF. In DNA, the CDR3 is TGTGCCAGCGTCGGGGCAGGCTCCTACGAGCAGTACTTC.

With respect to this clone: The sample holds other DNA sequences that translate to the same CDR3. This chain connects TRBV7-2 to TRBJ1-5; tentative D call: TRBD1 (5 bases). The CDR3 sequence is 13 residues long. The V and J ends lost 5 bases and 4 bases respectively, with 9 bases between them. The germline V gene encodes CDR1 SGHTA and CDR2 FQGNSA. Here the CDR3 reads CASSRDSNQPQHF. CDR3 in DNA: TGTGCCAGCAGCCGAGACAGTAATCAGCCCCAGCATTTT.

The V call is TRBV7-8, the J call TRBJ2-3; D gene ambiguous. Trimming stripped 2 bases from V and 0 bases from J, with 9 bases between. CDR3 length: 15 residues. Germline lookup yields CDR1 SGHVS and CDR2 FQNEAQ. DNA for the CDR3: TGTGCCAGCAGCTTAAACTATGCTAGCACAGATACGCAGTATTTT. Translating it yields CASSLNYASTDTQYF.

The chain joins TRBV7-2 to TRBJ2-1, with 10 bases fitting TRBD2. The CDR3 spans 15 residues. Trimming cost V 0 bases and J 6 bases; bases outside gene matches: 2. CDR1 SGHTA and CDR2 FQGNSA come from the germline V gene. In DNA form, the CDR3 reads TGTGCCAGCAGCTTAGCTCCTAGCGGGAGCAATGAGCAGTTCTTC. Translated, it gives CASSLAPSGSNEQFF.

V usage is TRBV7-6 and J usage is TRBJ2-1, with 7 nucleotides matching TRBD2. This CDR3 spans 17 amino acids. V trimming: 1 base; J trimming: 4 bases; junction bases outside the gene matches: 10. The V gene's germline CDR1 is SGHVS and CDR2 FNYEAQ. The CDR3 is CASSLGPEPGGYNEQFF. CDR3 DNA: TGTGCCAGCAGCTTAGGCCCCGAGCCGGGAGGATACAATGAGCAGTTCTTC.

This clone was picked up a small number of times. The chain combines TRBV6-1 with TRBJ1-5; 10 nucleotides agree with TRBD1. J lost 2 bases, V lost 2 bases, and 6 bases had no gene match. The CDR3 length is 17 residues. Germline CDR1 is MNHNS and CDR2 is SASEGT. In DNA, the CDR3 is TGTGCCAGCAGTGAAAGGGGACAGGGGTCGGGCAATCAGCCCCAGCATTTT. Translating it yields CASSERGQGSGNQPQHF.

This clone was counted a few times. This chain connects TRBV5-4 to TRBJ2-3; 8 nucleotides align to TRBD2. Per germline, CDR1 SGHNT and CDR2 YYREEE (reference sequence). The CDR3 extends over 16 amino acids. Trimming cost V 0 bases and J 4 bases; bases outside gene matches: 7. The CDR3 is CASSLGVTSGSDTQYF. The CDR3 DNA follows: TGTGCCAGCAGCTTGGGTGTCACTAGCGGCTCAGATACGCAGTATTTT.

This chain links TRBV28 with TRBJ1-5; D unclear. The V gene's germline CDR1 is MDHEN and CDR2 SYDVKM. With 2 bases removed from V and 4 bases from J, the gap between germline ends came to 12 bases. The CDR3 contains 15 residues. The CDR3 DNA is TGTGCCAGCAGTTTAATCGGGAGTGCAAATCAGCCCCAGCATTTT. Encoded protein: CASSLIGSANQPQHF.

This chain links TRBV7-8 with TRBJ2-1, with 11 nucleotides matching TRBD2. The CDR3 consists of 16 residues. Trimming removed 3 bases from V and 5 bases from J; junction bases left unmatched: 6. Germline-derived CDR1 and CDR2 are SGHVS and FQNEAQ. In DNA form, the CDR3 reads TGTGCCAGCAGCTTGGGGACTAGCGGAAATAACAATGAGCAGTTCTTC. The encoded protein is CASSLGTSGNNNEQFF.

The rearrangement joins TRBV11-3 to TRBJ2-3, with 8 bases lining up with TRBD2. J lost 6 bases, V lost 5 bases, and 19 bases had no gene match. CDR1 SGHNT and CDR2 YENEEA come from the germline V gene. This CDR3 contains 18 residues. CDR3 sequence reads: CASSTGEEREGRNDTQYF. CDR3 coding DNA: TGTGCCAGCAGCACCGGGGAGGAACGGGAGGGCCGGAACGATACGCAGTATTTT.

This clone has a handful of counts. The chain is built from TRBV4-1 and TRBJ1-1; D possibly corresponds to TRBD1 (5 bases). The V end lost 1 base, the J end lost 6 bases, and 15 bases lay between the germline ends. The germline V gene has CDR1 MGHRA and CDR2 YSYEKL. The CDR3 has 15 residues. CDR3 loop: CASSQVGRGIPEAFF. CDR3 in DNA: TGCGCCAGCAGCCAAGTCGGTAGGGGTATCCCTGAAGCTTTCTTT.

This chain links TRBV15 with TRBJ1-5; D gene uncertain. Germline V gene data show CDR1 as LNHNV and CDR2 as YYDKDF (reference sequence). The ends were cut back, 5 bases at V and 3 bases at J, with 11 bases in the middle. The CDR3 covers 14 residues. CDR3 region: CATSSRGANQPQHF. The CDR3 DNA sequence: TGTGCCACCAGCTCGCGTGGAGCCAATCAGCCCCAGCATTTT.

The chain employs TRBV9 and TRBJ2-5; TRBD2 matches 7 bases. The DNA end favors TRBJ2-7, so the J call may be wrong. The CDR3 covers 14 residues. Germline V gives CDR1 SGDLS, CDR2 YYNGEE. CDR3 in amino acids: CASSEAGWSYEQYF. The CDR3 nucleotides are TGTGCCAGCAGCGAAGCGGGATGGTCCTACGAGCAGTACTTC.

Regarding this clone: The junction and the germline gene differ at one end; a read error may be behind it. The V and J genes are TRBV27 and TRBJ1-1; D is unclear. The CDR3 sequence is 12 residues long. CDR1 and CDR2 (germline): MNHEY, SMNVEV (reference sequence). The CDR3 spells CASSSWNAEAFF. CDR3 nucleotides: TGTGCCAGCAGTTCTTGGAACGCTGAAGCTTTCTTT.

This chain uses TRBV9 with TRBJ2-1; perhaps TRBD2 as D (5 bases). The CDR3 length is 14 residues. The germline V gene encodes CDR1 SGDLS and CDR2 YYNGEE. Trimming removed 7 bases at V and 0 bases at J, with 11 bases between. The CDR3 here is CASCRDSSYNEQFF. The CDR3 DNA sequence: TGTGCCAGCTGCCGGGATAGCTCCTACAATGAGCAGTTCTTC.

This clone was recorded a few times. The chain combines TRBV28 with TRBJ2-1; 8 bases line up with TRBD1. This CDR3 contains 15 residues. Trimming at V came to 2 bases and at J to 4 bases, leaving 4 bases not matched to a gene. Germline V gene data show CDR1 as MDHEN and CDR2 as SYDVKM. This chain's CDR3 is CASSLQGARYNEQFF. CDR3 bases: TGTGCCAGCAGTTTACAGGGGGCGCGATACAATGAGCAGTTCTTC.

This clone was found a few times. This chain joins TRBV18 and TRBJ2-3; D may be TRBD1 or TRBD2 (5 bases each). Trimming removed 4 bases from V and 5 bases from J, with 13 bases in between. The CDR3 runs 14 residues. From germline, CDR1 is KGHSH and CDR2 LQKENI. The CDR3 nucleotides are TGTGCCAGCTCACAAAACCGGGGCAGAGATACGCAGTATTTT. Its protein product is CASSQNRGRDTQYF.

The chain recombines TRBV7-9 with TRBJ2-5; TRBD2 matches at 9 bases. CDR3 size: 16 residues. Looked up from germline, CDR1 is SEHNR and CDR2 is FQNEAQ (reference sequence). The junction had 11 bases not matched to a gene; V was cut back by 5 bases and J by 4 bases. CDR3 sequence: CASSRPGLASRETQYF. The CDR3 DNA reads TGTGCCAGCAGCCGTCCGGGACTAGCATCCCGAGAGACCCAGTACTTC.

Only a few counts were recorded for this clone. The rearrangement uses TRBV7-3 and TRBJ2-6; 7 bases map to TRBD2. With V trimmed by 3 bases and J by 2 bases, 7 bases remained unmatched. This CDR3 has 17 residues. Germline lookup yields CDR1 SGHTA and CDR2 FQGTGA. The CDR3 is CASSFGPRGAGANVLTF. CDR3 sequence (DNA): TGTGCCAGCAGCTTCGGTCCCCGGGGGGCTGGGGCCAACGTCCTGACTTTC.

The chain employs TRBV19 and TRBJ2-7; D remains ambiguous. The CDR3 has 13 amino acids. Trimming removed 5 bases from V and 5 bases from J, with 13 bases in between. Per germline, CDR1 LNHDA and CDR2 SQIVND (reference sequence). CDR3 nucleotides: TGTGCCAGTAGTCCCGGTGGCGTAGACGAGCAGTACTTC. It yields the protein CASSPGGVDEQYF.

V is TRBV5-1 and J is TRBJ1-1; a possible D gene is TRBD1 (5 bases). The CDR3 sequence is 14 residues long. Germline CDR1 is SGHRS and CDR2 is YFSETQ. V was pared by 0 bases and J by 3 bases, with 9 bases between. CDR3 bases: TGCGCCAGCAGCTTGGACGGGGCGTACACTGAAGCTTTCTTT. This encodes CASSLDGAYTEAFF.

This clone was recorded a few times. The V call is TRBV6-5, the J call TRBJ2-7; 7 bases agree with TRBD1. The germline V gene has CDR1 MNHEY and CDR2 SVGAGI. The CDR3 length is 14 residues. Losses at the gene ends were 4 bases for V and 4 bases for J; bases not matched to a gene: 7. The CDR3 bases are TGTGCCAGCAGTTCCAGGGACAGCCGTTACGAGCAGTACTTC. Its translation: CASSSRDSRYEQYF.

The chain uses TRBV15 and TRBJ2-1, with TRBD2 matching 8 bases. CDR3 length equals 15 residues. V lost 7 bases to trimming and J lost 8 bases; unmatched junction nucleotides: 13. Germline CDR1 is LNHNV and CDR2 is YYDKDF (reference sequence). DNA of the CDR3: TGTGCCACCAAAGGACCGGGGGGGGCCTTCTATGAGCAGTTCTTC. It translates to CATKGPGGAFYEQFF.

CDR3: CASSLDRADQPQHF. CDR3 coding DNA: TGTGCCAGCAGCCTCGACAGGGCCGATCAGCCCCAGCATTTT. The chain couples TRBV4-2 to TRBJ1-5, with 7 bases lining up with TRBD1. CDR1 LGHNA and CDR2 YNFKEQ come from the germline V gene. The CDR3 contains 14 residues. The trim removed 4 bases at V and 5 bases at J, leaving 5 bases unmatched.

The sample holds a few counts of this clone. The CDR3 is CASSPMTGAYYGYTF. The CDR3 DNA follows: TGTGCCAGCAGTCCGATGACAGGGGCGTACTATGGCTACACCTTC. The chain links TRBV6-1 to TRBJ1-2; TRBD1 aligns across 8 bases. Per the germline V gene, CDR1 is MNHNS and CDR2 is SASEGT. The V and J ends lost 5 bases and 3 bases, in that order; junction bases with no gene match: 8. The CDR3 covers 15 residues.

This rearrangement joins TRBV11-1 to TRBJ1-1; D ambiguous. Trimming pared 4 bases from V and 0 bases from J, leaving 9 bases between. The CDR3 length is 14 residues. The germline V gene has CDR1 SGHAT and CDR2 FQDESV (reference sequence). The CDR3 protein is CASSSQRLNTEAFF. The CDR3 DNA is TGTGCCAGCAGCTCACAGAGGCTGAACACTGAAGCTTTCTTT.

The CDR3 loop is CASSTTGTEIWSYTF. The CDR3 nucleotides read TGTGCCAGCAGTACTACCGGGACAGAGATTTGGAGCTACACCTTC. The chain employs TRBV7-2 and TRBJ1-2; 7 nucleotides line up with TRBD1. V was pared by 6 bases and J by 9 bases, with 16 bases of the junction left unmatched. The germline CDR1 and CDR2 sequences are SGHTA and FQGNSA. The CDR3 consists of 15 residues.

The V gene is TRBV2, the J gene TRBJ2-1; D gene unclear. V was clipped by 4 bases and J by 7 bases, with 5 bases between them. This CDR3 region has 11 residues. Germline CDR1 reads SNHLY; CDR2 reads FYNNEI. CDR3 region: CASSVSNEQFF. Written as DNA, the CDR3 is TGTGCCAGCAGTGTTTCAAATGAGCAGTTCTTC.